These T cell receptor beta chains were read from a single sample in a study of monozygotic twins with inflammatory bowel disease. TCRdb derives one entry per CDR3 protein from the 5' RACE reads, leaving out DNA. This sample's table has 300,000 to 400,000 distinct CDR3 sequences. What was sequenced was blood. The receptors stem from a human donor with ulcerative colitis or Crohn's disease, or a healthy co-twin of an affected twin (not recorded which). CDR3s include the opening cysteine and the closing phenylalanine or tryptophan.

CDR3 protein: CASSRGLAGAYEQFF
J gene: TRBJ2-1
V gene: TRBV5-4

CDR3 protein: CASSLAGDPYEQYF
J gene: TRBJ2-7
V gene: TRBV28

CDR3 protein: CATSGFAGAKLLGANVLTF
J gene: TRBJ2-6
V gene: TRBV24-1

CDR3 protein: CASGETGDNYGYTF
J gene: TRBJ1-2
V gene: TRBV5-1

CDR3 protein: CASSYAGNQETQYF
J gene: TRBJ2-5
V gene: TRBV6-5

CDR3 protein: CASSLVAEQYF
J gene: TRBJ2-7
V gene: TRBV7-8

CDR3 protein: CASSLGTQHTDTQYF
J gene: TRBJ2-3
V gene: TRBV7-3

CDR3 protein: CASSVEGNTIYF
J gene: TRBJ1-3
V gene: TRBV9

CDR3 protein: CASSLQSVTQYF
J gene: TRBJ2-5
V gene: TRBV12-3/TRBV12-4

CDR3 protein: CASQVTDTQYF
J gene: TRBJ2-3
V gene: TRBV2

CDR3 protein: CASSLVSNGAYEQYF
J gene: TRBJ2-7
V gene: TRBV7-8

CDR3 protein: CASSPHGTKTNEKLFF
J gene: TRBJ1-4
V gene: TRBV4-1

CDR3 protein: CASRGQGSQPQHF
J gene: TRBJ1-5
V gene: TRBV12-3/TRBV12-4

CDR3 protein: CASSHAGGGRSSSPLHF
J gene: TRBJ1-6
V gene: TRBV7-9

CDR3 protein: CAWRSGREEDTQYF
J gene: TRBJ2-3
V gene: TRBV30

CDR3 protein: CASKGGREAKNIQYF
J gene: TRBJ2-4
V gene: TRBV28

CDR3 protein: CASSLSSGSGQGAFF
J gene: TRBJ1-1
V gene: TRBV5-1

CDR3 protein: CSVDKGVPGELFF
J gene: TRBJ2-2
V gene: TRBV29-1

CDR3 protein: CATFGGLNTVYGYTF
J gene: TRBJ1-2
V gene: TRBV28

CDR3 protein: CAWSSGTSGRVAGELFF
J gene: TRBJ2-2
V gene: TRBV30

CDR3 protein: CASSPMGRTSTDTQYF
J gene: TRBJ2-3
V gene: TRBV4-2

CDR3 protein: CSASDDGGPNGETQYF
J gene: TRBJ2-5
V gene: TRBV20-1

CDR3 protein: CASSLLGVTGELFF
J gene: TRBJ2-2
V gene: TRBV7-2

CDR3 protein: CATSRGGATEAFF
J gene: TRBJ1-1
V gene: TRBV15

CDR3 protein: CSARDDRGDGYTF
J gene: TRBJ1-2
V gene: TRBV20-1

CDR3 protein: CASSWWTGGTDTQYF
J gene: TRBJ2-3
V gene: TRBV5-1

CDR3 protein: CASSPGSGPQPQHF
J gene: TRBJ1-5
V gene: TRBV3-1

CDR3 protein: CAWSPGGRQPQHF
J gene: TRBJ1-5
V gene: TRBV30

CDR3 protein: CASSSPLQANEQFF
J gene: TRBJ2-1
V gene: TRBV12-3/TRBV12-4

CDR3 protein: CSVEPRQARTEAFF
J gene: TRBJ1-1
V gene: TRBV29-1

CDR3 protein: CASSWGLKAGQPQHF
J gene: TRBJ1-5
V gene: TRBV12-3/TRBV12-4

CDR3 protein: CASSRNAGPQETQYF
J gene: TRBJ2-5
V gene: TRBV5-1

CDR3 protein: CASTGDTGELFF
J gene: TRBJ2-2
V gene: TRBV2

CDR3 protein: CSAVGLGQKGGQPQHF
J gene: TRBJ1-5
V gene: TRBV20-1

CDR3 protein: CASSSGLAGVRFF
J gene: TRBJ2-1
V gene: TRBV5-1